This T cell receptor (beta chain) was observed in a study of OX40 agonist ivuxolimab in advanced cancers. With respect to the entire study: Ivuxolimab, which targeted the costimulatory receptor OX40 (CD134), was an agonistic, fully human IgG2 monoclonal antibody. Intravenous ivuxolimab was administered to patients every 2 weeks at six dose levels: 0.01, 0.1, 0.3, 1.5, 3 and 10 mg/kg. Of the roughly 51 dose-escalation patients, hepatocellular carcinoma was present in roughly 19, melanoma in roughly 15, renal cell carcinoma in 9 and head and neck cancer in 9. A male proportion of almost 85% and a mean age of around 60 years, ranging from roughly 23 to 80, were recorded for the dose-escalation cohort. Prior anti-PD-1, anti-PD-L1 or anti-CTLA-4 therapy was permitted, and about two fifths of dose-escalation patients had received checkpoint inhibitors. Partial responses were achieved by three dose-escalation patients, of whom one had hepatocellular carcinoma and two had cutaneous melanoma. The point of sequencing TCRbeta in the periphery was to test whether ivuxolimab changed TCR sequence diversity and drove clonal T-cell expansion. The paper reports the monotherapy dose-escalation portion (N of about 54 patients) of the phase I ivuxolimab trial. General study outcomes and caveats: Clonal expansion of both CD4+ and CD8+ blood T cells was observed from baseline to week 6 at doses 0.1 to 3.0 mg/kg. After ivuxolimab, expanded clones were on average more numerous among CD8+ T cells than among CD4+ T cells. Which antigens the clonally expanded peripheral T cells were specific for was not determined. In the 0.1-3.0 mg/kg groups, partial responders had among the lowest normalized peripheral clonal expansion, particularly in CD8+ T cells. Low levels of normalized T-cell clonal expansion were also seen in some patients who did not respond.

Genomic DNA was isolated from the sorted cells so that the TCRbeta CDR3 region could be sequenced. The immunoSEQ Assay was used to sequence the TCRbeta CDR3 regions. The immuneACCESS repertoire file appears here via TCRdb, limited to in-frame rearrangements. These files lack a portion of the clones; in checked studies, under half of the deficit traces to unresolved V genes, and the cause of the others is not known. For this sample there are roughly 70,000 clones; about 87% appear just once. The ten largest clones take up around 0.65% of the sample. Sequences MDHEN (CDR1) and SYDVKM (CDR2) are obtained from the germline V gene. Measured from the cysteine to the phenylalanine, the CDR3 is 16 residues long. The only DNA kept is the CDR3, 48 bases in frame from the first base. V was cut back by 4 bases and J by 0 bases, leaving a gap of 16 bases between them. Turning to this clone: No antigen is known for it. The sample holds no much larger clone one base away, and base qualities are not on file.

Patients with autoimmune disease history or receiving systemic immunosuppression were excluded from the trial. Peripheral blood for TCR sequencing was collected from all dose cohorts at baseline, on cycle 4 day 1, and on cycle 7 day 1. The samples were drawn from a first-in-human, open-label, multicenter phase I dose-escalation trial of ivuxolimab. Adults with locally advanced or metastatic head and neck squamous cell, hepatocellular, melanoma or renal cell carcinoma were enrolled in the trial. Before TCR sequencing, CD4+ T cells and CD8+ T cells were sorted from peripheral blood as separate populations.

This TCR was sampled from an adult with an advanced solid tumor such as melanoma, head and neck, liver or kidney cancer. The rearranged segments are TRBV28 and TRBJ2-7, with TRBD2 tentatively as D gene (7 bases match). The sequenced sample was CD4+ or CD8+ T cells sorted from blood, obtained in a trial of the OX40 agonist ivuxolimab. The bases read TGTGCCAGCAGTTGGGGCCGAGGGGGGGTCTCCTACGAGCAGTACTTC. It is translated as CASSWGRGGVSYEQYF.